This T cell receptor (beta chain) was identified during a study of blood T cells in healthy people across ages. V lost 1 base and J lost 5, with 3 bases in between. Per germline, CDR1 MNHNY and CDR2 SVGAGI (reference sequence). The CDR3 covers 12 residues. Of note for this clonotype: Its specificity is unknown.

Points from the study as a whole: Conclusively comparing naive with antigen-experienced cells was impossible with unsorted PBMCs. Unknown donor CMV status possibly confounded expanded clonotype changes.

A second roughly 6 to 11 cycle PCR used barcoded and J-beta primers. MiXCR, applied by TCRdb to the 5' RACE reads, yields one record per CDR3 protein. The sample includes fewer than 2,000,000 distinct CDR3 sequences, 39% of them seen just once. The genes are TRBV6-6 and TRBJ1-5; D gene unclear. The origin of this receptor is a human donor in good health. The specimen was blood. Written as DNA, the CDR3 is TGTGCCAGCAGTTACTTGGATCAGCCCCAGCATTTT. Residues: CASSYLDQPQHF.